This entry lists 13 T cell receptor beta chains sequenced from one sample in a study of immune evolution from preneoplasia to lung adenocarcinoma. Assay: immunoSEQ multiplex PCR; the TCRdb copy retains only in-frame clones and omits some. The sample shows roughly 3,300 clones, around four fifths of them seen only once. Sequenced input: FFPE adjacent normal lung tissue. These receptor sequences come from a person aged 70 to 85 with lung adenocarcinoma.

V gene TRBV23-1 combines with J gene TRBJ2-1; D is possibly TRBD2 (6 bases). TRBV23-1 is identified as an open reading frame with a role that is uncertain. This CDR3 comprises 14 residues. Trimming removed 9 bases at V and 1 base at J, with 13 bases between. The CDR3 nucleotides are TGCGCCAGTATATTGCGGGGATCCTACAATGAGCAGTTCTTC. It encodes CASILRGSYNEQFF.

The CDR3 loop is CASSSPGGANQPQHF. CDR3 nucleotide sequence: TGTGCCAGCAGCTCCCCCGGGGGAGCCAACCAGCCCCAGCATTTT. The chain recombines TRBV7-9 with TRBJ1-5; D is possibly TRBD1 (5 bases). The V end lost 4 bases, the J end lost 7 bases, and 17 bases lay between the germline ends. From germline, CDR1 is SEHNR and CDR2 FQNEAQ (reference sequence). CDR3 length: 15 residues.

V is TRBV18 and J is TRBJ2-2, with a weak D call TRBD1 (6 bases). V was trimmed by 6 bases and J by 2 bases, leaving 25 bases between them. Per germline, CDR1 KGHSH and CDR2 LQKENI. CDR3 length: 19 residues. CDR3 loop: CASSRRDMSAAGNTGELFF. CDR3 sequence (DNA): TGTGCCAGCTCTCGCCGGGACATGTCGGCCGCGGGTAACACCGGGGAGCTGTTTTTT.

There are a few counts of this clone. V and J are TRBV10-3 and TRBJ2-2, with 7 bases matching TRBD2. V gave up 2 bases and J gave up 1 base; unmatched junction bases: 4. CDR3 length: 16 amino acids. Germline CDR1 is ENHRY and CDR2 is SYGVKD. The CDR3 DNA reads TGTGCCATCAGTGAGGCGGGGGTCGGGAACACCGGGGAGCTGTTTTTT. Amino acid sequence: CAISEAGVGNTGELFF.

The genes are TRBV7-9 and TRBJ1-1; weak D call: TRBD1 (5 bases). Trimming took off 3 bases at V and 11 bases at J, with 10 bases between the two ends. From germline, CDR1 is SEHNR and CDR2 FQNEAQ (reference sequence). The CDR3 is 11 residues long. The CDR3 DNA follows: TGTGCCAGCAGCTTGGGGCAGGCCGCTTTCTTT. It is translated as CASSLGQAAFF.

This clone was detected a few times. The chain carries TRBV10-3 and TRBJ2-5; 11 bases are a match to TRBD1. Germline loops: CDR1 ENHRY, CDR2 SYGVKD. The CDR3 contains 15 residues. Germline trimming cut 5 bases from V and 5 bases from J; bases unmatched to any gene: 7. CDR3 nucleotide sequence: TGTGCCATCAGTCGGGACAGGGGGTTGTTGGAGACCCAGTACTTC. This gives the protein CAISRDRGLLETQYF.

The V gene is TRBV10-3, the J gene TRBJ2-3; D is perhaps TRBD1 (9 bases). V gave up 11 bases and J gave up 3 bases, with 30 bases separating them. CDR1 is ENHRY, CDR2 SYGVKD, per germline. There are 18 residues in the CDR3. The CDR3 region is CASRDRVAGGGTTDTQYF. The CDR3 DNA follows: TGTGCCTCCAGGGACAGGGTCGCCGGGGGGGGAACGACAGATACGCAGTATTTT.

V and J are TRBV6-1 and TRBJ1-1; weak D call: TRBD1 (6 bases). In germline, CDR1 is MNHNS, CDR2 SASEGT. The CDR3 runs to 13 residues. Deletions cut 6 bases from V and 1 base from J, with 9 bases between. CDR3 loop: CASRRTANTEAFF. The DNA of the CDR3 is TGTGCCAGCAGGAGGACAGCGAACACTGAAGCTTTCTTT.

V gene TRBV10-3 combines with J gene TRBJ2-2; 13 positions match TRBD2. Germline trimming cut 4 bases from V and 3 bases from J; bases unmatched to any gene: 8. CDR1 is ENHRY, CDR2 SYGVKD, per germline. The CDR3 extends over 18 amino acids. The CDR3 bases are TGTGCCATCAGTGCCGGACTAGCGGGGGTTAGTCACACCGGGGAGCTGTTTTTT. It specifies CAISAGLAGVSHTGELFF.

The table lists this clone with a count of one. V is TRBV5-1 and J is TRBJ1-2, with no clear D. CDR1 is SGHRS, CDR2 YFSETQ, per germline. The CDR3 loop spans 14 amino acids. The V and J ends lost 2 bases and 4 bases respectively, with 12 bases between them. CDR3 DNA sequence: TGCGCCAGCAGCTTAGATCTTATAGGCTATGGCTACACCTTC. Its protein is CASSLDLIGYGYTF. Looking up the rest from reference TRBV5-1 and TRBJ1-2 gives the full variable domain: KAGVTQTPRYLIKTRGQQVTLSCSPISGHRSVSWYQQTPGQGLQFLFEYFSETQRNKGNFPGRFSGRQFSNSRSEMNVSTLELGDSALYLCASSLDLIGYGYTFGSGTRLTVV.

V is TRBV20-1 and J is TRBJ1-2, with a tentative D call TRBD1 (6 bases). Germline CDR1 and CDR2: DFQATT and SNEGSKA (reference sequence). CDR3 size: 11 residues. The V and J ends lost 7 bases and 4 bases respectively, with 10 bases between them. The chain's CDR3 is CSDREIYGYTF. The CDR3 coding sequence is TGCAGTGACAGGGAGATCTATGGCTACACCTTC.

In its sample, this clone was seen once. J is TRBJ1-2 and V is TRBV30, with D maybe TRBD1 (5 bases). The ends were cut back, 4 bases at V and 1 base at J, with 19 bases in the middle. The CDR3 length is 16 residues. Germline V CDR1 and CDR2: GTSNPN, SVGIG (reference sequence). Here the CDR3 reads CAWNSGRALINYGYTF. The CDR3 DNA reads as TGTGCCTGGAACAGTGGCAGGGCCCTGATTAACTATGGCTACACCTTC.

The genes are TRBV29-1 and TRBJ2-6; 7 bases agree with TRBD2. From germline, CDR1 is SQVTM and CDR2 ANQGSEA. V gave up 3 bases and J gave up 0 bases; unmatched junction bases: 11. The CDR3 is 18 residues long. The CDR3 reads CSVDGGTGALSGANVLTF. The CDR3 DNA follows: TGCAGCGTTGACGGGGGGACGGGAGCCCTCTCTGGGGCCAACGTCCTGACTTTC.